The 3 T cell receptor beta chains reported below all come from one sample, sequenced in a study of cytomegalovirus exposure and HLA in healthy donors (dated by TCRdb to 2016 to 2017). Libraries came from the immunoSEQ multiplex PCR assay. For the multiplex PCR, a mixture combining 60 forward primers for TCR Vbeta segments and 13 reverse primers for TCR Jbeta segments was used. TCRdb limited this immuneACCESS table to in-frame rearrangements with V and J called. A share of clones is missing; checked studies link under half to unresolved V genes, and the rest is unexplained. For this sample there are fewer than 200,000 clones; 70% to 85% appear just once. The top ten hold more than 4% of the sample. The sequenced sample was PBMCs. Every receptor here comes from a man in his forties in good health and CMV-seronegative.

V is TRBV4-1 and J is TRBJ2-7, with 13 positions matching TRBD2. The V gene's germline CDR1 is MGHRA and CDR2 YSYEKL. This CDR3 region has 16 residues. Trimming took 4 bases from V and 0 from J; bases not matched to a gene: 3. CDR3 in amino acids: CASSRGLAGASYEQYF. The CDR3 region has the DNA TGCGCCAGCAGCCGCGGACTAGCGGGAGCCTCCTACGAGCAGTACTTC.

The chain combines TRBV15 with TRBJ2-5; D is uncertain. V was trimmed by 1 base and J by 5 bases, leaving 2 bases between them. This CDR3 contains 11 residues. Looked up from germline, CDR1 is LNHNV and CDR2 is YYDKDF (reference sequence). The CDR3 DNA reads as TGTGCCACCAGCAGAGCGGAGACCCAGTACTTC. As protein: CATSRAETQYF.

The chain uses TRBV5-4 and TRBJ1-2, with D hard to call. Per the germline V gene, CDR1 is SGHNT and CDR2 is YYREEE (reference sequence). This CDR3 has 12 residues. Trimming left V 0 bases short and J 4 bases short, with 4 bases between. The CDR3 loop reads CASSLELYGYTF. The CDR3 DNA reads as TGTGCCAGCAGCTTGGAACTCTATGGCTACACCTTC.